This record covers a single T cell receptor (beta chain). Which antigen it targets is not known. No qualities accompany the bases; no much larger clone lies one base away. This sample was included in a study of blood T cell repertoires in COVID-19 (dated by TCRdb to 2019 to 2021). At the level of the whole study: Samples covering the acute and convalescent phases of COVID-19 were provided by collaborators in the United States, Italy and Spain. Where HLA class I and class II types were available, the types were taken from metadata supplied by the sample provider, not from assay-based typing. Samples came from the ongoing ImmuneRACE study (first 160 participants) plus 1,254 subjects from 6 global collaborators. The material from the prospective study consisted of cDNA or gDNA derived from T cells, B-cell-depleted T cells, or PBMCs. Sample metadata almost always included a de-identified subject ID, COVID-19 status, age in years and sex. The repertoires were released in a freely available public database intended as a resource for research on the immune response to SARS-CoV-2. The dataset comprised deeply sampled blood TCRbeta repertoires from subjects exposed to, actively infected with, or recovered from COVID-19.

The CDR1 and CDR2 encoded by the germline V gene are SGHRS and YFSETQ. Counted from cysteine to phenylalanine, this CDR3 has 16 amino acids. Left in the record is the CDR3 DNA by itself, 48 bases read in frame from the first base. The germline ends are 22 bases apart after V is trimmed by 5 bases and J by 10 bases. What the work shows at the level of the full study, not this receptor alone: Clinical and demographic metadata were provided uncurated, with the amount varying by source and participant.

The immunoSEQ Assay, a bias-controlled multiplex PCR, was used to amplify TCRbeta CDR3 regions from genomic DNA. Concerning the study's data processing: The number of nucleated cells in each sample was estimated from the amplification of reference gene primers within the assay. Sequence reads were collapsed and filtered to measure the absolute abundance of every unique TCRbeta CDR3 rearrangement. For each sample, productive Simpson clonality was calculated by taking the square root of Simpson's diversity index across productive rearrangements. This immuneACCESS table, as held by TCRdb, lists in-frame sequences with V and J called but not all clones. Of the missing ones, under half trace to an unresolved V gene in checked studies; the others have no known cause. The DNA was the basis for D and trimming; V, J and clone size are from that table. This sample is represented by about 27,000 clones; roughly 90% of them were singletons. Approximately 2.9% of the sample goes to the ten largest clones.

Each collaborating institution followed its own protocols to collect whole blood in K2EDTA tubes. For TCRbeta analysis, collaborators shipped samples in one of three forms: frozen whole blood, isolated PBMCs, or DNA extracted from either of those sample types. The V gene is TRBV5-1 and the J gene is TRBJ1-6, with the D segment identity uncertain. Material for sequencing was peripheral blood. This receptor was identified in a human donor in a cohort sampled during active COVID-19. The encoded CDR3 is CASRDLQPGFESPLHF. The bases read TGCGCCAGCAGAGATTTACAACCGGGATTTGAATCACCCCTCCACTTT.